The 9 T cell receptor beta chains presented below share a single source sample, sequenced in a study of T cell responses to AZD1222 COVID-19 vaccine. TCRdb's copy holds only in-frame clones and misses some; the assay was immunoSEQ multiplex PCR. The sample consists of approximately 150,000 clones, roughly 90% of them appearing once. This specimen was peripheral blood, taken 28 days after the second AZD1222 dose. These receptors all stem from an adult who received the AZD1222 COVID-19 vaccine.

The gene calls are TRBV6-1 and TRBJ1-1, with 8 bases fitting TRBD1. The CDR3 extends over 14 amino acids. Germline CDR1 reads MNHNS; CDR2 reads SASEGT. Trimming took 2 bases from V and 4 from J; bases not matched to a gene: 3. CDR3 region: CASSETGGITEAFF. For the CDR3, the DNA is TGTGCCAGCAGTGAAACAGGGGGGATCACTGAAGCTTTCTTT.

Regarding this clone: An end of the junction differs from the germline gene, which may be a read error. The chain is built from TRBV6-2 or TRBV6-3 and TRBJ1-6; 8 bases match TRBD1. Germline V gene data show CDR1 as MNHEY and CDR2 as SVGEGT. The CDR3 sequence is 12 residues long. The CDR3 region has the DNA TGTGCCAGCAGTTCCGGGACAGGATATGTCACTTTT. It is translated as CASSSGTGYVTF.

V usage is TRBV6-5 and J usage is TRBJ2-2; TRBD1 aligns across 8 bases. The CDR3 extends over 14 amino acids. Per germline, CDR1 MNHEY and CDR2 SVGAGI. V gave up 7 bases and J gave up 5 bases; unmatched junction bases: 6. The CDR3 DNA is TGTGCCAGCAACCCGGGACAGGTGACCGGGGAGCTGTTTTTT. Its translation is CASNPGQVTGELFF.

This chain uses TRBV3-1 (or the pseudogene TRBV3-2) with TRBJ2-2; the match to TRBD1 covers 7 bases. The CDR3 covers 16 residues. V was clipped by 0 bases and J by 5 bases; unmatched bases: 6. The germline V gene encodes CDR1 LGHDT and CDR2 YNNKEL (reference sequence). CDR3 residues: CASSQEIAGGTGELFF. The CDR3 nucleotides read TGTGCCAGCAGCCAAGAGATTGCAGGGGGTACCGGGGAGCTGTTTTTT.

The rearrangement uses TRBV5-1 and TRBJ2-2; D may match TRBD1 or TRBD2 (5 bases each). The CDR3 covers 14 residues. V lost 8 bases to trimming and J lost 1 base, with 12 bases between them. CDR1 is SGHRS, CDR2 YFSETQ, per germline. The CDR3 protein is CASGETVNTGELFF. As DNA, the CDR3 is TGCGCCAGTGGGGAGACAGTGAACACCGGGGAGCTGTTTTTT.

CDR3: CASSEQGRRTEAFF. DNA of the CDR3: TGTGCCAGCAGTGAACAGGGGAGGAGGACTGAAGCTTTCTTT. The rearrangement uses TRBV28 and TRBJ1-1; 7 bases agree with TRBD1. This CDR3 is 14 amino acids long. Germline values: CDR1 MDHEN, CDR2 SYDVKM. Trimming at V came to 5 bases and at J to 5 bases, leaving 8 bases not matched to a gene.

V is TRBV6-4 and J is TRBJ2-3, with 12 bases lining up with TRBD2. Trimming removed 2 bases from V and 6 bases from J; junction bases left unmatched: 9. This CDR3 contains 17 residues. Germline V gives CDR1 MRHNA, CDR2 SNTAGT. In DNA, the CDR3 is TGTGCCAGCAGTGACGACCTAGCGGGAGGGCCGGAGGATACGCAGTATTTT. Translated: CASSDDLAGGPEDTQYF.

The chain combines TRBV6-2 or TRBV6-3 with TRBJ2-1, with D hard to call. The CDR3 runs 15 residues. Deletions cut 3 bases from V and 0 bases from J, with 9 bases between. Germline V lookup: CDR1 MNHEY, CDR2 SVGEGT. The DNA of the CDR3 is TGTGCCAGCAGTTATACAGATAGCTCCTACAATGAGCAGTTCTTC. Its protein product is CASSYTDSSYNEQFF.

The chain carries TRBV12-5 and TRBJ2-1; perhaps TRBD2 as D (6 bases). This CDR3 comprises 12 residues. Germline V gene lookup returns CDR1 LGHNT and CDR2 FRNRAP. V lost 3 bases to trimming and J lost 9 bases, with 9 bases between them. The CDR3 here is CASGFPEGEQFF. CDR3 nucleotide sequence: TGTGCTAGTGGTTTCCCGGAGGGTGAGCAGTTCTTC.